These 22 T cell receptor beta chains originate from one sample sequenced in a study of T cell repertoires in cytomegalovirus infection. MiXCR, run by TCRdb on the reads, gives a single entry per CDR3 protein. The sample comprises roughly 120,000 distinct CDR3 sequences, 32% of which are singletons, and roughly 50% rests with the top ten. No cognate antigen is known for these TCRs. The sample was CD8+ T cells from cultured PBMCs, taken from culture after CMV antigen stimulation. The receptors were sampled from a human donor in good health (CMV status not recorded). Some clones in this sample may be carry-over from other donors' samples.

The J gene is TRBJ2-7, the V gene TRBV7-9; a weak D match, TRBD1 (6 bases). The CDR3 length is 15 residues. Germline CDR1 reads SEHNR; CDR2 reads FQNEAQ (reference sequence). Trimming removed 5 bases from V and 3 bases from J, with 17 bases in between. Here the CDR3 DNA reads TGTGCCAGCAGCCCAGTCTACAGGGTAGGCTACGAGCAGTACTTC. It encodes CASSPVYRVGYEQYF.

This clonotype was recorded a few times. The chain uses TRBV5-1 and TRBJ2-3; perhaps D is TRBD1 or TRBD2 (5 bases each). The CDR3 contains 16 residues. Germline V gene lookup returns CDR1 SGHRS and CDR2 YFSETQ. V gave up 0 bases and J gave up 2 bases, with 13 bases separating them. CDR3 sequence: CASSLGGAAPTDTQYF. DNA for the CDR3: TGCGCCAGCAGCTTGGGAGGGGCAGCCCCCACAGATACGCAGTATTTT.

This chain uses TRBV6-6 with TRBJ1-5; weak D call: TRBD1 (5 bases). Per the germline V gene, CDR1 is MNHNY and CDR2 is SVGAGI (reference sequence). V lost 3 bases and J 2 bases, leaving 8 bases between the germline ends. CDR3 size: 14 residues. CDR3 sequence reads: CASSYGGRNQPQHF. The DNA for the CDR3 is TGTGCCAGCAGTTATGGGGGACGCAATCAGCCCCAGCATTTT.

The chain has TRBV12-3 or TRBV12-4 and TRBJ2-7, with 8 bases aligning to TRBD1. The CDR3 loop spans 12 amino acids. J was trimmed by 5 bases and V by 6 bases; bases with no gene match: 3. The CDR3 DNA is TGTGCCAGCAGCTTCAGGGGGCACGAGCAGTACTTC. Its protein is CASSFRGHEQYF.

This clonotype was found a few times. The chain employs TRBV18 and TRBJ2-3, with D perhaps assigned TRBD1 or TRBD2 (5 bases each). Between the trimmed V and J ends, which lost 3 bases and 1 base, there was a span of 14 bases. The V gene's germline CDR1 is KGHSH and CDR2 LQKENI. The CDR3 totals 16 residues. The CDR3 DNA reads TGTGCCAGCTCACCTAAAGCATGGGACCGCACAGATACGCAGTATTTT. This gives the protein CASSPKAWDRTDTQYF.

The V call is TRBV19, the J call TRBJ2-7; no reliable D call. The CDR3 sequence is 13 residues long. V shed 4 bases and J shed 0 bases, with 7 bases lying between them. Germline CDR1 LNHDA, CDR2 SQIVND (reference sequence). The CDR3 reads CASSTVDSYEQYF. The CDR3 nucleotides read TGTGCCAGTAGTACGGTCGACTCCTACGAGCAGTACTTC.

The chain is built from TRBV28 and TRBJ1-2, with 7 bases lining up with TRBD1. The CDR3 length is 17 residues. Germline assignment: CDR1 MDHEN and CDR2 SYDVKM. V shed 5 bases and J 6 bases; nucleotides not matched to a gene: 18. In DNA form, the CDR3 reads TGTGCCAGCAGTGAGACAGGGTCTGTCTTGATCGTCAATGGCTACACCTTC. Translating gives CASSETGSVLIVNGYTF.

This chain connects TRBV6-1 to TRBJ2-3, with D perhaps assigned TRBD1 or TRBD2 (5 bases each). Germline values: CDR1 MNHNS, CDR2 SASEGT. V was clipped by 7 bases and J by 3 bases, with 23 bases between them. The CDR3 runs to 17 residues. Here the CDR3 reads CASNLDHRDDQTDTQYF. The DNA for the CDR3 is TGTGCCAGCAATTTAGACCACCGGGACGATCAAACAGATACGCAGTATTTT.

This chain connects TRBV7-6 to TRBJ2-7; D is unresolved. CDR1 is SGHVS, CDR2 FNYEAQ, per germline. The CDR3 extends over 14 amino acids. Trimming removed 5 bases from V and 2 bases from J, with 13 bases in between. The chain's CDR3 is CASSPRVEAYEQYF. The CDR3 region has the DNA TGTGCCAGCAGCCCTAGGGTCGAGGCCTACGAGCAGTACTTC.

The V gene is TRBV12-3 or TRBV12-4, the J gene TRBJ2-3; no clear D. Trimming took off 6 bases at V and 4 bases at J, with 11 bases between the two ends. CDR3 length: 13 amino acids. The CDR3 reads CASRTRPADTQYF. DNA for the CDR3: TGTGCCAGCAGAACCCGACCCGCAGATACGCAGTATTTT.

This clonotype has a single count. This chain joins TRBV4-3 and TRBJ2-7; 8 bases are shared with TRBD1. This CDR3 contains 19 residues. Germline values: CDR1 LGHNA, CDR2 YSLEER. Trimming at V came to 4 bases and at J to 3 bases, leaving 20 bases not matched to a gene. The CDR3 reads CASSPWVQMTGETFYEQYF. For the CDR3, the DNA is TGCGCCAGCAGCCCCTGGGTTCAAATGACAGGGGAGACCTTCTACGAGCAGTACTTC.

The genes are TRBV10-3 and TRBJ2-3; TRBD2 aligns across 7 bases. This CDR3 comprises 18 residues. CDR1 ENHRY and CDR2 SYGVKD come from the germline V gene. Trimming at V came to 4 bases and at J to 0 bases, leaving 13 bases not matched to a gene. The CDR3 bases are TGTGCCATCAGTGGATCCCAGCAGCTAGCGGTTAGCACAGATACGCAGTATTTT. Translated, it gives CAISGSQQLAVSTDTQYF.

This clonotype was detected ten times or more. The rearrangement joins TRBV7-8 to TRBJ1-2; 7 nucleotides line up with TRBD1. The CDR3 runs to 18 residues. After removal of 5 bases from V and 4 bases from J, the junction contained 19 bases not matched to a gene. Germline V gives CDR1 SGHVS, CDR2 FQNEAQ. Written as DNA, the CDR3 is TGTGCCAGCAGCCCACACGGGCCAGGGGGGGATGCGATCTATGGCTACACCTTC. Residues: CASSPHGPGGDAIYGYTF. Full variable domain (remainder filled in from reference TRBV7-8 and TRBJ1-2): GAGVSQSPRYKVAKRGQDVALRCDPISGHVSLFWYQQALGQGPEFLTYFQNEAQLDKSGLPSDRFFAERPEGSVSTLKIQRTQQEDSAVYLCASSPHGPGGDAIYGYTFGSGTRLTVV.

This clonotype was found a few times. The chain employs TRBV19 and TRBJ2-2; D might be TRBD1 (6 bases). Between the trimmed V and J ends, which lost 3 bases and 7 bases, there was a span of 12 bases. Germline V CDR1 and CDR2: LNHDA, SQIVND (reference sequence). CDR3 size: 14 residues. In DNA, the CDR3 is TGTGCCAGTAGTATCGCCCAGGGGAGCGGGGAGCTGTTTTTT. It specifies CASSIAQGSGELFF.

This clonotype showed up just a few times. The rearrangement links TRBV7-8 to TRBJ2-7, with a tentative D call TRBD1 (6 bases). Germline values: CDR1 SGHVS, CDR2 FQNEAQ. Trimming stripped 4 bases from V and 3 bases from J, with 10 bases between. The CDR3 consists of 13 residues. The CDR3 nucleotides read TGTGCCAGCAGCTCCGGACAGCTCTACGAGCAGTACTTC. Its protein is CASSSGQLYEQYF.

This clonotype was seen only a few times. J is TRBJ2-2 and V is TRBV2; no firm D call. V gave up 0 bases and J gave up 6 bases, with 5 bases separating them. Germline CDR1 reads SNHLY; CDR2 reads FYNNEI. The length of the CDR3 is 13 residues. The CDR3 protein is CASSEALAGELFF. CDR3 in DNA: TGTGCCAGCAGTGAAGCGCTTGCCGGGGAGCTGTTTTTT.

This clonotype was seen more than once but under ten times. CDR3 sequence (DNA): TGTGCCAGCAGCCTCGGGACAGGTCCTCTGAACATTCAGTACTTC. Encoded protein: CASSLGTGPLNIQYF. This chain links TRBV5-8 with TRBJ2-4; 8 bases align to TRBD1. The germline V gene encodes CDR1 SGHTS and CDR2 YDEGEE. This CDR3 is 15 amino acids long. The V gene end was trimmed by 4 bases and the J gene end by 7 bases; junction bases not matched to a gene: 10.

On this clonotype itself: With a much larger clone just one base away, this may be a read error. The V call is TRBV7-8, the J call TRBJ2-1; D is ambiguous. Trimming took off 1 base at V and 14 bases at J, with 24 bases between the two ends. Germline V gene data show CDR1 as SGHVS and CDR2 as FQNEAQ. The CDR3 extends over 16 amino acids. The CDR3 loop reads CASSLDARSDFSGEFF. As DNA, the CDR3 is TGTGCCAGCAGCTTAGATGCCAGGTCAGATTTTAGTGGGGAGTTCTTC.

This clonotype has just a few counts. This sequence joins TRBV7-8 and TRBJ2-7, with D possibly TRBD2 on 5 matching bases. CDR3 size: 14 residues. Germline V gene lookup returns CDR1 SGHVS and CDR2 FQNEAQ. Deletions cut 1 base from V and 3 bases from J, with 10 bases between. CDR3 in DNA: TGTGCCAGCAGCTTAGGGACTTTAGTCTACGAGCAGTACTTC. It yields the protein CASSLGTLVYEQYF.

This clonotype was found a few times. V usage is TRBV5-4 and J usage is TRBJ2-7, with D maybe TRBD1 (6 bases). CDR1 is SGHNT, CDR2 YYREEE, per germline (reference sequence). CDR3 length: 16 residues. Trimming cost V 0 bases and J 3 bases, with 16 bases left between them. The CDR3 reads CASSLGQELLLYEQYF. CDR3 nucleotides: TGTGCCAGCAGCTTGGGACAGGAGCTACTCCTCTACGAGCAGTACTTC.

This clonotype was counted many times. The J gene is TRBJ1-2, the V gene TRBV6-2 or TRBV6-3, with a possible D match to TRBD1 (5 bases). V was shortened by 7 bases and J by 8 bases, with 17 bases between the two germline ends. Looked up from germline, CDR1 is MNHEY and CDR2 is SVGEGT. This CDR3 region has 13 residues. CDR3 loop: CASNPQGQYGYTF. In nucleotides, the CDR3 is TGTGCCAGCAACCCCCAAGGACAATACGGCTACACCTTC.

V gene TRBV6-2 or TRBV6-3 combines with J gene TRBJ2-7, with a weak D call TRBD2 (6 bases). This CDR3 has 13 residues. Germline V gene sequence: CDR1 MNHEY, CDR2 SVGEGT. Trimming left V 6 bases short and J 3 bases short, with 12 bases between. DNA of the CDR3: TGTGCCAGCAGGTGGGGACTTAGCTACGAGCAGTACTTC. Its protein product is CASRWGLSYEQYF.